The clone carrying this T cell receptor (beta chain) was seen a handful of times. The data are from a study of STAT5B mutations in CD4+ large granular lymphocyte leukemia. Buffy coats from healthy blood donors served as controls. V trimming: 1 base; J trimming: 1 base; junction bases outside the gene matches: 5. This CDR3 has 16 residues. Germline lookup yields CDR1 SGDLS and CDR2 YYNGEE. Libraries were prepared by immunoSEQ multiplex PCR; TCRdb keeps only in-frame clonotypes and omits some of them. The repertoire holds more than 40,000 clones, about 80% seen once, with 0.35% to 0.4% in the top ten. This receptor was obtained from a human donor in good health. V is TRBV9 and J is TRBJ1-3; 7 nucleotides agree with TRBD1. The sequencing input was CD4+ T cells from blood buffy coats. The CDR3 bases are TGTGCCAGCAGCGTATATTCGACAGGGTCTGGAAACACCATATATTTT. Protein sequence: CASSVYSTGSGNTIYF.